The 17 T cell receptor beta chains below come from one sample, sequenced in a study of cytomegalovirus exposure and HLA in healthy donors. PCR amplification relied on 60 Vbeta primers (plus 13 Jbeta primers). Using immunoSEQ multiplex PCR, the repertoire was profiled, and TCRdb retains in-frame clones only, with some absent. The sample has approximately 100,000 clones, more than 65% seen once. Material: PBMCs. The receptors originated from a woman aged 18-29 years in good health and CMV-seropositive.

This clone was seen more than once but under ten times. The chain uses TRBV27 and TRBJ2-3; TRBD1 matches at 9 bases. This CDR3 has 15 amino acids. Germline CDR1 MNHEY, CDR2 SMNVEV (reference sequence). Germline trimming cut 5 bases from V and 0 bases from J; bases unmatched to any gene: 3. CDR3 bases: TGTGCCAGCAGTAGGACAGGGGATAGCACAGATACGCAGTATTTT. This sequence encodes CASSRTGDSTDTQYF.

This clone was counted a few times. V gene TRBV7-3 combines with J gene TRBJ2-1; D might be TRBD1 (6 bases). The CDR3 has 14 residues. With 6 bases removed from V and 4 bases from J, the gap between germline ends came to 13 bases. CDR1 and CDR2 (germline): SGHTA, FQGTGA. CDR3: CASSRPGQYNEQFF. CDR3 sequence (DNA): TGTGCCAGCAGTAGACCAGGACAGTACAATGAGCAGTTCTTC.

This clone turned up a few times. The sample holds other DNA sequences that translate to the same CDR3. This rearrangement joins TRBV5-6 to TRBJ2-7; D remains unclear. This CDR3 is built from 12 residues. With 4 bases removed from V and 0 bases from J, the gap between germline ends came to 5 bases. The germline V gene has CDR1 SGHDT and CDR2 YYEEEE. CDR3 residues: CASSLLSYEQYF. The CDR3 region has the DNA TGTGCCAGCAGCCTACTCTCCTACGAGCAGTACTTC.

This chain connects TRBV28 to TRBJ2-6; 8 nucleotides line up with TRBD1. CDR3 length equals 16 residues. Germline V gene data show CDR1 as MDHEN and CDR2 as SYDVKM. Trimming at V came to 5 bases and at J to 3 bases, leaving 6 bases not matched to a gene. The CDR3 sequence: CASSTRQGLGANVLTF. The CDR3 nucleotides are TGTGCCAGCAGTACAAGACAGGGGCTTGGGGCCAACGTCCTGACTTTC.

The V gene is TRBV2, the J gene TRBJ2-2, with a tentative D call TRBD2 (5 bases). V was shortened by 7 bases and J by 3 bases, with 9 bases between the two germline ends. The CDR3 has 13 residues. Germline V gives CDR1 SNHLY, CDR2 FYNNEI. The CDR3 spells CASNLAYTGELFF. CDR3 DNA sequence: TGTGCCAGCAACCTAGCCTACACCGGGGAGCTGTTTTTT.

Written as DNA, the CDR3 is TGTGCCAGCAGTGGGACCCGACTAGCGGGAGGAGGCGAGCAGTTCTTC. Translation gives CASSGTRLAGGGEQFF. V and J are TRBV6-1 and TRBJ2-1; 13 bases align to TRBD2. Trimming at V came to 4 bases and at J to 10 bases, leaving 10 bases not matched to a gene. The CDR3 sequence is 16 residues long. Germline-derived CDR1 and CDR2 are MNHNS and SASEGT.

This clone was observed a few times. The genes are TRBV19 and TRBJ2-1; TRBD2 agrees at 10 bases. The CDR3 spans 18 residues. With 4 bases clipped from V and 6 bases from J, the junction kept 15 bases outside the gene matches. CDR1 is LNHDA and CDR2 is SQIVND in the germline V gene (reference sequence). DNA of the CDR3: TGTGCCAGTAGTACCTGGTGGGCTAGCGGGAGCTACGGCAATGAGCAGTTCTTC. Its protein product is CASSTWWASGSYGNEQFF.

The V and J genes are TRBV5-4 and TRBJ2-3; 9 bases agree with TRBD2. The trim removed 3 bases at V and 5 bases at J, leaving 4 bases unmatched. This CDR3 contains 14 residues. Germline lookup yields CDR1 SGHNT and CDR2 YYREEE (reference sequence). DNA of the CDR3: TGTGCCAGCAGCTCTGCGGGAGGGGGAGATACGCAGTATTTT. Encoded protein: CASSSAGGGDTQYF.

The J gene is TRBJ2-7, the V gene TRBV5-5; possible D gene TRBD1, 5 bases. Germline V CDR1 and CDR2: SGHKS, YYEKEE (reference sequence). V lost 5 bases to trimming and J lost 1 base, with 16 bases between them. CDR3 length equals 15 residues. CDR3: CASRSLWGKSYEQYF. CDR3 sequence (DNA): TGTGCCAGCAGAAGCCTGTGGGGCAAATCCTACGAGCAGTACTTC.

The chain is built from TRBV29-1 and TRBJ1-2, with 7 bases aligning to TRBD1. The CDR3 is made up of 14 amino acids. Germline trimming cut 4 bases from V and 2 bases from J; bases unmatched to any gene: 7. The germline V gene encodes CDR1 SQVTM and CDR2 ANQGSEA. The CDR3 DNA is TGCAGCGTTGTCGACAGGGCGGAGAACTATGGCTACACCTTC. This gives the protein CSVVDRAENYGYTF.

The chain is built from TRBV29-1 and TRBJ2-1; 9 bases line up with TRBD2. The CDR3 runs 17 residues. Per germline, CDR1 SQVTM and CDR2 ANQGSEA. With 8 bases clipped from V and 4 bases from J, the junction kept 18 bases outside the gene matches. The CDR3: CSPARSGRKPPYNEQFF. The CDR3 region has the DNA TGCAGCCCTGCAAGGAGCGGGAGGAAACCTCCTTACAATGAGCAGTTCTTC.

The CDR3 protein is CASGPGLAGGGTGELFF. The CDR3 nucleotides read TGTGCTAGTGGTCCGGGACTAGCGGGAGGAGGTACCGGGGAGCTGTTTTTT. J is TRBJ2-2 and V is TRBV12-5, with 15 bases matching TRBD2. The V gene's germline CDR1 is LGHNT and CDR2 FRNRAP. Trimming removed 5 bases from V and 5 bases from J; junction bases left unmatched: 6. The CDR3 sequence is 17 residues long.

The CDR3 DNA reads TGTGCCAGTAGTATTGACAGGGTTGACTACCTCAACTATGGCTACACCTTC. This gives the protein CASSIDRVDYLNYGYTF. The J gene is TRBJ1-2, the V gene TRBV19, with 7 bases identical to TRBD1. J lost 2 bases, V lost 3 bases, and 12 bases had no gene match. Germline CDR1 and CDR2: LNHDA and SQIVND (reference sequence). The CDR3 runs 17 residues.

This chain connects TRBV27 to TRBJ2-5; 11 bases fit TRBD2. V lost 5 bases and J lost 3; bases outside the gene matches: 2. There are 14 residues in the CDR3. Germline loops: CDR1 MNHEY, CDR2 SMNVEV (reference sequence). Here the CDR3 DNA reads TGTGCCAGCAGTAAGGGACTAGCGGAAGAGACCCAGTACTTC. This encodes CASSKGLAEETQYF.

The chain recombines TRBV4-2 with TRBJ2-7, with 12 bases matching TRBD2. V shed 6 bases, J shed 0 bases, and the junction held 9 bases outside the gene matches. Looked up from germline, CDR1 is LGHNA and CDR2 is YNFKEQ. This CDR3 comprises 17 residues. CDR3 nucleotide sequence: TGTGCCAGCAGTCCGGGACTAGCGGGCCAAAGCTCCTACGAGCAGTACTTC. Translated, it gives CASSPGLAGQSSYEQYF.

This chain connects TRBV19 to TRBJ1-5, with 9 bases that match TRBD1. The CDR3 spans 13 residues. The V segment lost 6 bases and the J segment 4 bases; nucleotides outside the gene matches: 1. From germline, CDR1 is LNHDA and CDR2 SQIVND (reference sequence). The CDR3 nucleotides read TGTGCCAGTAGAGGGACAGGGAATCAGCCCCAGCATTTT. Its protein product is CASRGTGNQPQHF.

The chain combines TRBV15 with TRBJ1-5; the D is unclear. The CDR3 length is 13 residues. Germline V gene sequence: CDR1 LNHNV, CDR2 YYDKDF (reference sequence). V gave up 4 bases and J gave up 5 bases, with 9 bases separating them. In nucleotides, the CDR3 is TGTGCCACCAGCACACTCGGGGATCAGCCCCAGCATTTT. It codes for CATSTLGDQPQHF.